The 21 T cell receptor beta chains listed next were all sequenced from one sample in a study of T cell responses to AZD1222 COVID-19 vaccine. The table came from immunoSEQ multiplex PCR; TCRdb's copy has only in-frame clones and leaves some out. Of about 180,000 clones listed, 92% were seen once; the top ten hold 1.5% to 2%. Sample: peripheral blood, taken 28 days after the second AZD1222 dose. Receptor source: an adult who received the AZD1222 COVID-19 vaccine.

The genes are TRBV5-1 and TRBJ2-3; D may correspond to TRBD1 or TRBD2 (5 bases each). The germline gives CDR1 SGHRS, CDR2 YFSETQ. Between the trimmed V and J ends, which lost 5 bases and 2 bases, there was a span of 12 bases. There are 14 residues in the CDR3. The CDR3 DNA sequence: TGCGCCAGCAGTTTTACGGGGCCCACAGATACGCAGTATTTT. Amino acids: CASSFTGPTDTQYF.

The chain joins TRBV3-1 (or the pseudogene TRBV3-2) to TRBJ2-5, with TRBD1 as a possible D gene (5 bases). V dropped 1 base and J dropped 4 bases, with 16 bases sitting between them. From germline, CDR1 is LGHDT and CDR2 YNNKEL (reference sequence). The CDR3 has 16 residues. The CDR3 protein is CASSQGNVPQGETQYF. For the CDR3, the DNA is TGTGCCAGCAGCCAAGGGAACGTCCCTCAGGGAGAGACCCAGTACTTC.

V is TRBV19 and J is TRBJ1-4; maybe TRBD1 (5 bases). Trimming left V 7 bases short and J 10 bases short, with 10 bases between. The CDR3 totals 11 residues. The germline CDR1 and CDR2 sequences are LNHDA and SQIVND (reference sequence). CDR3: CASTGGRKLFF. CDR3 nucleotides: TGTGCCAGTACCGGGGGGAGAAAACTGTTTTTT.

The rearrangement links TRBV7-9 to TRBJ2-4, with D perhaps TRBD1 (7 bases). The ends were cut back, 5 bases at V and 9 bases at J, with 17 bases in the middle. The CDR3 contains 14 residues. CDR1 and CDR2 from the germline V gene are SEHNR and FQNEAQ (reference sequence). As DNA, the CDR3 is TGTGCCAGCAGCCCGCAGGGGGGAGTGGGCATTCAGTACTTC. Translated, it gives CASSPQGGVGIQYF. Combining the CDR3 with reference TRBV7-9 and TRBJ2-4 gives the whole variable domain DTGVSQNPRHKITKRGQNVTFRCDPISEHNRLYWYRQTLGQGPEFLTYFQNEAQLEKSRLLSDRFSAERPKGSFSTLEIQRTEQGDSAMYLCASSPQGGVGIQYFGAGTRLSVL.

The V gene is TRBV3-1 (or the pseudogene TRBV3-2), the J gene TRBJ2-1, with 9 positions matching TRBD2. Per germline, CDR1 LGHDT and CDR2 YNNKEL (reference sequence). The CDR3 extends over 20 amino acids. The V and J ends lost 2 bases and 3 bases, in that order; junction bases with no gene match: 17. CDR3: CASSQPTGSGRKGVYNEQFF. The CDR3 DNA is TGTGCCAGCAGCCAACCGACGGGAAGCGGGAGGAAAGGGGTCTACAATGAGCAGTTCTTC.

The V gene is TRBV4-3, the J gene TRBJ1-2; weak D call: TRBD1 (6 bases). The germline CDR1 and CDR2 sequences are LGHNA and YSLEER. The CDR3 runs to 16 residues. The germline V and J ends were trimmed by 0 bases and 8 bases, with 19 bases remaining between them. The CDR3 region is CASSQDTGKRGHGYTF. The CDR3 region has the DNA TGCGCCAGCAGCCAAGACACAGGGAAGAGGGGTCACGGCTACACCTTC.

The chain carries TRBV14 and TRBJ1-1, with TRBD1 as a possible D gene (6 bases). Trimming took 10 bases from V and 5 from J, leaving 17 bases between them. CDR1 SGHDN and CDR2 FVKESK come from the germline V gene. The CDR3 extends over 13 amino acids. Here the CDR3 reads CATTGQGQTEAFF. CDR3 nucleotides: TGTGCCACCACGGGGCAGGGGCAAACTGAAGCTTTCTTT.

This chain connects TRBV5-1 to TRBJ2-7, with D hard to call. Germline V lookup: CDR1 SGHRS, CDR2 YFSETQ. This CDR3 contains 11 residues. Trimming stripped 4 bases from V and 6 bases from J, with 8 bases between. The CDR3 sequence is CASSTDREQYF. The DNA of the CDR3 is TGCGCCAGCAGCACAGACCGCGAGCAGTACTTC.

J is TRBJ2-5 and V is TRBV2; TRBD2 matches 14 bases. V gave up 1 base and J gave up 5 bases; unmatched junction bases: 0. The CDR3 contains 15 residues. Germline V CDR1 and CDR2: SNHLY, FYNNEI. CDR3 bases: TGTGCCAGCAGTGAAGGGACTAGCGGGAGGGAGACCCAGTACTTC. Translating it yields CASSEGTSGRETQYF.

This chain links TRBV13 with TRBJ1-2; D is unresolved. Germline CDR1 reads PRHDT; CDR2 reads FYEKMQ (reference sequence). This CDR3 has 14 residues. V gave up 5 bases and J gave up 1 base, with 11 bases separating them. CDR3 sequence: CASSPPSNNYGYTF. CDR3 bases: TGTGCCAGCAGCCCGCCCTCCAATAACTATGGCTACACCTTC.

This clone was counted only a few times. This chain joins TRBV4-1 and TRBJ1-1, with D maybe TRBD1 (6 bases). The germline V gene encodes CDR1 MGHRA and CDR2 YSYEKL. The CDR3 has 19 residues. V was shortened by 0 bases and J by 1 base, with 21 bases between the two germline ends. CDR3 sequence (DNA): TGCGCCAGCAGCCAAGATTGTGAGGGGCAGGGGTCCCCGAACACTGAAGCTTTCTTT. Protein sequence: CASSQDCEGQGSPNTEAFF.

The chain uses TRBV5-1 and TRBJ1-6, with D unclear. The V end was cut by 3 bases, the J end by 3 bases, with 13 bases between. CDR3 length: 16 amino acids. Germline loops: CDR1 SGHRS, CDR2 YFSETQ. This CDR3 reads CASSWSEADYNSPLHF. In DNA form, the CDR3 reads TGCGCCAGCAGCTGGTCAGAAGCGGACTATAATTCACCCCTCCACTTT.

This clone was observed a single time. The chain links TRBV4-3 to TRBJ2-1; no firm D call. Looked up from germline, CDR1 is LGHNA and CDR2 is YSLEER. The CDR3 runs 15 residues. V lost 2 bases and J 2 bases, leaving 10 bases between the germline ends. In DNA form, the CDR3 reads TGCGCCAGCAGCCAATTCCAGGCAACCTACAATGAGCAGTTCTTC. Translating gives CASSQFQATYNEQFF.

The chain is built from TRBV5-1 and TRBJ2-5; 8 nucleotides line up with TRBD1. CDR1 and CDR2 from the germline V gene are SGHRS and YFSETQ. V shed 7 bases, J shed 5 bases, and the junction held 7 bases outside the gene matches. The CDR3 runs to 13 residues. CDR3 coding DNA: TGCGCCAGCGCGGACAGGGTGTCGGAGACCCAGTACTTC. Protein product: CASADRVSETQYF.

The chain recombines TRBV5-1 with TRBJ1-1, with D hard to call. The CDR3 runs to 14 residues. Per germline, CDR1 SGHRS and CDR2 YFSETQ. The V gene lost 0 bases and the J gene lost 1 base, with 7 bases spanning the gap. The CDR3 sequence is CASSLVSANTEAFF. CDR3 bases: TGCGCCAGCAGCTTGGTTTCGGCGAACACTGAAGCTTTCTTT.

The CDR3 DNA follows: TGCGCCAGCAGCGACAGCCAGGCAACTAATGAAAAACTGTTTTTT. Translation gives CASSDSQATNEKLFF. The chain couples TRBV5-1 to TRBJ1-4; D may be TRBD1 (5 bases). This CDR3 spans 15 amino acids. The germline V and J ends were trimmed by 4 bases and 0 bases, with 10 bases remaining between them. CDR1 is SGHRS and CDR2 is YFSETQ in the germline V gene.

This clone was recorded only once. V and J are TRBV2 and TRBJ1-2, with a weak D call TRBD1 (5 bases). Looked up from germline, CDR1 is SNHLY and CDR2 is FYNNEI. The CDR3 is 14 residues long. Deletions cut 6 bases from V and 7 bases from J, with 18 bases between. For the CDR3, the DNA is TGTGCCAGCAGGATATCTCAGGGTATGAGTGGCTACACCTTC. Translated, it gives CASRISQGMSGYTF.

This chain joins TRBV27 and TRBJ1-5; D is unresolved. CDR3 length equals 13 residues. V shed 3 bases and J shed 3 bases, with 6 bases lying between them. Looked up from germline, CDR1 is MNHEY and CDR2 is SMNVEV (reference sequence). In nucleotides, the CDR3 is TGTGCCAGCAGTTTGAGGGTCAATCAGCCCCAGCATTTT. Protein product: CASSLRVNQPQHF.

The rearrangement joins TRBV19 to TRBJ2-3; the D is unclear. This CDR3 region has 12 residues. Germline values: CDR1 LNHDA, CDR2 SQIVND (reference sequence). Trimming shortened V by 6 bases and J by 0 bases, and 4 bases separated the two germline ends. DNA for the CDR3: TGTGCCAGTAGCGAGAGCACAGATACGCAGTATTTT. It translates to CASSESTDTQYF.

V and J are TRBV27 and TRBJ2-6; tentatively, D is TRBD1 (5 bases). The V gene's germline CDR1 is MNHEY and CDR2 SMNVEV (reference sequence). Trimming removed 5 bases at V and 0 bases at J, with 8 bases between. The CDR3 length is 15 residues. The CDR3 spells CASSQGFSGANVLTF. CDR3 bases: TGTGCCAGCAGTCAGGGTTTCTCTGGGGCCAACGTCCTGACTTTC.

The rearrangement links TRBV3-1 (or the pseudogene TRBV3-2) to TRBJ1-2; TRBD1 might be the D (5 bases). This CDR3 region has 13 residues. The germline V gene encodes CDR1 LGHDT and CDR2 YNNKEL (reference sequence). V was pared by 1 base and J by 7 bases, with 10 bases between. The CDR3 loop reads CASSQVLGTGYTF. In DNA form, the CDR3 reads TGTGCCAGCAGCCAAGTGTTAGGGACTGGCTACACCTTC.